This T cell receptor (beta chain) was profiled in a study of graft-versus-host responses after intestinal transplantation. This clone was seen only a few times. The authors plated roughly 200,000 CFSE-labeled responder cells with roughly 200,000 irradiated, violet-dye-labeled stimulator cells. The germline gives CDR1 MDHEN, CDR2 SYDVKM. V was trimmed by 2 bases and J by 7 bases, leaving 9 bases between them. The length of the CDR3 is 13 residues. Generated by immunoSEQ multiplex PCR, the TCRdb table keeps only in-frame clones and is missing some. The table has 17,000 or so clones, 38% seen once. Sequenced here: alloreactive CD8+ T cells from a mixed lymphocyte reaction culture, sampled before intestinal transplant. Subset in this sample: CFSE-low proliferating T cells sorted from approximately six-day pre-transplant mixed lymphocyte reaction (GvH or HvG direction). The chain has TRBV28 and TRBJ2-1; D is undetermined. The source is a human patient who received an intestinal transplant. CDR3 DNA sequence: TGTGCCAGCAGTTTAGCCGGAACGAATGAGCAGTTCTTC. As protein: CASSLAGTNEQFF.